Sequencing of this T cell receptor (beta chain) was carried out in a study of blood T cells in healthy people across ages. Findings and caveats of the study: Per million T cells, TCR beta diversity dropped about linearly as age rose.

Next came a second PCR, run for about 6 to 12 cycles, which used a sample-barcoded 5' primer along with a J-beta primer mix. Template switching added a 12-random-nucleotide identifier to every cDNA molecule. TCRdb itself ran the 5' RACE reads through MiXCR, one entry per CDR3 protein. The table shows 1.5 million to 2 million distinct CDR3 sequences, with 34% occurring only once. Extractions gave at least 5 micrograms of total RNA per sample. This clonotype was recorded a few times. Its target is not known. In germline, CDR1 is DFQATT, CDR2 SNEGSKA (reference sequence). This CDR3 comprises 15 residues. V trimming: 4 bases; J trimming: 1 base; junction bases outside the gene matches: 8.

The specimen sequenced was blood. The chain carries TRBV20-1 and TRBJ2-3, with 7 bases that match TRBD2. This TCR was sampled from a woman aged 25 to 39 in good health. The CDR3 bases are TGCAGTGCTAACCCAGCTAGCGGTCGCACAGATACGCAGTATTTT. It translates to CSANPASGRTDTQYF.